Following are 32 T cell receptor beta chains from one sample sequenced in a study of cytomegalovirus exposure and HLA in healthy donors (dated by TCRdb to between 2016 and 2019). To prepare the library, the immunoSEQ multiplex PCR assay was applied. A mixture of 60 forward primers for TCR Vbeta segments and 13 reverse primers for TCR Jbeta segments was used in the multiplex PCR. The table comes from immuneACCESS by way of TCRdb, which keeps in-frame sequences with V and J called. Part of the clones is missing from these tables; in studies checked, under half for an unresolved V gene and the rest for unknown reasons. Recorded for this sample are tens of thousands of clones; around 77% of them occurred a single time. The ten largest clonotypes hold approximately 8% of the sample. The sequenced sample was PBMCs. The receptors were gathered from a man aged 55 to 70 in good health and CMV-seronegative.

The V call is TRBV27, the J call TRBJ1-5, with a weak D call TRBD1 (5 bases). CDR3 length equals 15 residues. V dropped 8 bases and J dropped 2 bases, with 16 bases sitting between them. From germline, CDR1 is MNHEY and CDR2 SMNVEV (reference sequence). The CDR3 bases are TGTGCCAGCCGGGGGGACGCTTGGGGCAATCAGCCCCAGCATTTT. Translating it yields CASRGDAWGNQPQHF.

The genes are TRBV27 and TRBJ2-3; D may be TRBD2 (5 bases). This CDR3 spans 14 amino acids. V lost 1 base, J lost 6 bases, and 11 bases lay in between. CDR1 and CDR2 (germline): MNHEY, SMNVEV (reference sequence). The CDR3 DNA reads as TGTGCCAGCAGTTTATTGAGAGGGTGGGATACGCAGTATTTT. Translating it yields CASSLLRGWDTQYF.

The rearrangement links TRBV19 to TRBJ1-2; perhaps TRBD1 as D (5 bases). The V and J ends lost 3 bases and 2 bases respectively, with 10 bases between them. Germline V lookup: CDR1 LNHDA, CDR2 SQIVND (reference sequence). There are 14 residues in the CDR3. The CDR3 spells CASSMGPPNYGYTF. CDR3 nucleotides: TGTGCCAGTAGTATGGGGCCTCCAAACTATGGCTACACCTTC.

V is TRBV5-1 and J is TRBJ2-7; TRBD1 agrees at 8 bases. This CDR3 spans 17 amino acids. With 0 bases clipped from V and 3 bases from J, the junction kept 11 bases outside the gene matches. Germline V gives CDR1 SGHRS, CDR2 YFSETQ. The CDR3 sequence is CASSLEGPGTGDYEQYF. CDR3 bases: TGCGCCAGCAGCTTGGAGGGTCCCGGGACAGGAGACTACGAGCAGTACTTC.

This rearrangement joins TRBV6-4 to TRBJ2-7, with TRBD2 as a possible D gene (6 bases). The germline CDR1 and CDR2 sequences are MRHNA and SNTAGT. Trimming stripped 5 bases from V and 6 bases from J, with 11 bases between. CDR3 length: 12 amino acids. CDR3 in amino acids: CASSLGGPEQYF. DNA of the CDR3: TGTGCCAGCAGTCTGGGAGGACCCGAGCAGTACTTC.

This clone appeared once. At one of its ends the junction is not consistent with the germline gene, which may arise from a read error. V usage is TRBV9 and J usage is TRBJ2-5; 9 nucleotides align to TRBD1. CDR3 length equals 15 residues. Germline V gives CDR1 SGDLS, CDR2 YYNGEE. The CDR3 nucleotides read TGTTCCAGCAATGTGGGACAGGGAGGTGGAGAGACCCAGTACTTC. The encoded protein is CSSNVGQGGGETQYF.

This chain links TRBV28 with TRBJ2-2, with 10 bases fitting TRBD2. Germline loops: CDR1 MDHEN, CDR2 SYDVKM. The CDR3 sequence is 24 residues long. With 3 bases clipped from V and 7 bases from J, the junction kept 32 bases outside the gene matches. CDR3 residues: CASSLGPSGPLGTSDYQGGGELFF. The CDR3 nucleotides are TGTGCCAGCAGTTTGGGCCCCTCTGGGCCCCTCGGGACTAGCGACTACCAAGGGGGCGGGGAGCTGTTTTTT.

The CDR3 here is CASRVQGRSLSPLHF. For the CDR3, the DNA is TGTGCCAGCAGGGTACAGGGAAGATCTCTTTCACCCCTCCACTTT. The genes are TRBV2 and TRBJ1-6; a possible D gene is TRBD1 (6 bases). With 6 bases removed from V and 9 bases from J, the gap between germline ends came to 18 bases. CDR1 and CDR2 from the germline V gene are SNHLY and FYNNEI. The CDR3 is made up of 15 amino acids.

In this sample, this clone turned up a few times. The genes are TRBV19 and TRBJ1-6, with 7 bases fitting TRBD1. This CDR3 has 16 amino acids. The ends lost 5 bases at V and 4 bases at J; junction bases unmatched: 8. Germline CDR1 and CDR2: LNHDA and SQIVND (reference sequence). The CDR3 protein is CASSLRQGSYNSPLHF. The CDR3 nucleotides are TGTGCCAGTAGTTTGCGACAGGGAAGTTATAATTCACCCCTCCACTTT. The full variable domain, completed using reference TRBV19 and TRBJ1-6, is DGGITQSPKYLFRKEGQNVTLSCEQNLNHDAMYWYRQDPGQGLRLIYYSQIVNDFQKGDIAEGYSVSREKKESFPLTVTSAQKNPTAFYLCASSLRQGSYNSPLHFGNGTRLTVT.

This rearrangement joins TRBV6-5 to TRBJ2-1; TRBD2 is a possible D gene (5 bases). The V gene lost 3 bases and the J gene lost 7 bases, with 16 bases spanning the gap. The CDR3 loop spans 15 amino acids. The germline V gene encodes CDR1 MNHEY and CDR2 SVGAGI. The CDR3 sequence is CASSYLGVTGNEQFF. CDR3 nucleotide sequence: TGTGCCAGCAGTTATCTTGGCGTGACGGGGAATGAGCAGTTCTTC.

CDR3 DNA sequence: TGTGCCATCCGAGACTCATTAGCCAAAAACATTCAGTACTTC. It encodes CAIRDSLAKNIQYF. The chain joins TRBV10-3 to TRBJ2-4; D gene uncertain. The CDR3 has 14 residues. The germline CDR1 and CDR2 sequences are ENHRY and SYGVKD. The V and J ends lost 8 bases and 0 bases respectively, with 11 bases between them.

The chain recombines TRBV9 with TRBJ2-1, with D tentatively TRBD1 (5 bases). This CDR3 has 14 residues. CDR1 is SGDLS, CDR2 YYNGEE, per germline. The V end lost 3 bases, the J end lost 7 bases, and 14 bases lay between the germline ends. Here the CDR3 reads CASSGTTGRNEQFF. Here the CDR3 DNA reads TGTGCCAGCAGCGGAACTACAGGTAGGAATGAGCAGTTCTTC.

This chain links TRBV7-2 with TRBJ2-3, with a tentative D call TRBD2 (6 bases). The germline V and J ends were trimmed by 2 bases and 8 bases, with 17 bases remaining between them. Germline CDR1 is SGHTA and CDR2 is FQGNSA. The CDR3 totals 15 residues. CDR3 nucleotide sequence: TGTGCCAGCAGCTTACGCCCGGGGGATGGGGGTACGCAGTATTTT. Protein product: CASSLRPGDGGTQYF.

The chain uses TRBV9 and TRBJ2-7, with 9 positions matching TRBD2. The CDR3 is 16 amino acids. CDR1 is SGDLS, CDR2 YYNGEE, per germline. V dropped 2 bases and J dropped 4; count of bases not matched to a gene: 10. The CDR3 DNA follows: TGTGCCAGCAGCGTGGGGGCGGCGGGGGGGCCTTACGAGCAGTACTTC. Protein product: CASSVGAAGGPYEQYF.

V and J are TRBV5-1 and TRBJ1-2; maybe TRBD1 (5 bases). The CDR3 covers 14 residues. The germline V gene encodes CDR1 SGHRS and CDR2 YFSETQ. V was clipped by 5 bases and J by 0 bases, with 11 bases between them. CDR3 residues: CASRTGEANYGYTF. The CDR3, as DNA: TGCGCCAGCAGAACAGGAGAAGCTAACTATGGCTACACCTTC.

This chain connects TRBV19 to TRBJ2-1; TRBD1 is a possible D gene (5 bases). This CDR3 spans 12 amino acids. V dropped 1 base and J dropped 9 bases, with 7 bases sitting between them. Germline V gene sequence: CDR1 LNHDA, CDR2 SQIVND (reference sequence). The CDR3 nucleotides are TGTGCCAGTAGTATAGGGCAGGGTGAGCAGTTCTTC. This translates into CASSIGQGEQFF.

The rearrangement joins TRBV10-3 to TRBJ2-1; TRBD2 matches at 7 bases. V shed 0 bases, J shed 6 bases, and the junction held 5 bases outside the gene matches. Germline CDR1 is ENHRY and CDR2 is SYGVKD. This CDR3 spans 15 amino acids. This CDR3 reads CAISESVAGFNEQFF. As DNA, the CDR3 is TGTGCCATCAGTGAGTCGGTAGCGGGCTTCAATGAGCAGTTCTTC.

The chain employs TRBV29-1 and TRBJ1-2; possibly TRBD1 for D (5 bases). The CDR3 length is 12 residues. Germline V gene lookup returns CDR1 SQVTM and CDR2 ANQGSEA. V was shortened by 4 bases and J by 4 bases, with 10 bases between the two germline ends. In nucleotides, the CDR3 is TGCAGCGTTGGTTGGGGGGGCTATGGCTACACCTTC. Residues: CSVGWGGYGYTF. The full variable domain, its missing parts supplied by reference TRBV29-1 and TRBJ1-2, is SAVISQKPSRDICQRGTSLTIQCQVDSQVTMMFWYRQQPGQSLTLIATANQGSEATYESGFVIDKFPISRPNLTFSTLTVSNMSPEDSSIYLCSVGWGGYGYTFGSGTRLTVV.

This clone was counted a single time. Germline and junction disagree at one end, which may indicate a read error. The chain joins TRBV7-9 to TRBJ2-7; 10 bases map to TRBD1. The CDR3 totals 16 residues. The germline V gene encodes CDR1 SEHNR and CDR2 FQNEAQ (reference sequence). DNA of the CDR3: TGTGCCAGCAGCATATCCCTGGGACAGGGGCCCAATCCTAAGAACTTC. Protein sequence: CASSISLGQGPNPKNF. Combining the CDR3 with reference TRBV7-9 and TRBJ2-7 gives the whole variable domain DTGVSQNPRHKITKRGQNVTFRCDPISEHNRLYWYRQTLGQGPEFLTYFQNEAQLEKSRLLSDRFSAERPKGSFSTLEIQRTEQGDSAMYLCASSISLGQGPNPKNFGPGTRLTVT.

V and J are TRBV18 and TRBJ1-4, with TRBD1 as a possible D gene (5 bases). Germline V gene sequence: CDR1 KGHSH, CDR2 LQKENI. V was clipped by 1 base and J by 7 bases, with 16 bases between them. The CDR3 is made up of 16 amino acids. The CDR3 spells CASSPRSGGNSEKLFF. Here the CDR3 DNA reads TGTGCCAGCTCACCACGGTCCGGGGGGAATAGTGAAAAACTGTTTTTT.

The V and J genes are TRBV6-5 and TRBJ2-3; 9 positions agree with TRBD1. The length of the CDR3 is 13 residues. Trimming took 6 bases from V and 11 from J; bases not matched to a gene: 9. Germline lookup yields CDR1 MNHEY and CDR2 SVGAGI. The CDR3 reads CASSLSGQGKQYF. The CDR3, as DNA: TGTGCCAGCAGCCTATCGGGACAGGGAAAGCAGTATTTT.

The genes are TRBV9 and TRBJ1-5; D is unclear. V dropped 3 bases and J dropped 6 bases, with 16 bases sitting between them. Germline lookup yields CDR1 SGDLS and CDR2 YYNGEE. The CDR3 is 15 residues long. The CDR3 DNA follows: TGTGCCAGCAGCGCAAGTCAAGATACGGGTCAGCCCCAGCATTTT. Its protein is CASSASQDTGQPQHF. Using reference TRBV9 and TRBJ1-5 for the parts outside the CDR3, the full variable domain is DSGVTQTPKHLITATGQRVTLRCSPRSGDLSVYWYQQSLDQGLQFLIQYYNGEERAKGNILERFSAQQFPDLHSELNLSSLELGDSALYFCASSASQDTGQPQHFGDGTRLSIL.

The V and J genes are TRBV6-1 and TRBJ2-7, with 7 positions matching TRBD1. The J segment lost 8 bases and the V segment lost 10 bases, leaving 14 bases of the junction unmatched. This CDR3 is built from 13 residues. Germline values: CDR1 MNHNS, CDR2 SASEGT. The CDR3 reads CAITGTETWKQYF. The CDR3, as DNA: TGTGCCATAACCGGGACAGAAACTTGGAAGCAGTACTTC.

CDR3 nucleotide sequence: TGCGCCAGCAGCTTAGCAGGGAGGGCCGGGGAGCTGTTTTTT. Protein: CASSLAGRAGELFF. The chain links TRBV5-1 to TRBJ2-2; 7 bases agree with TRBD2. CDR3 length equals 14 residues. Germline V gene sequence: CDR1 SGHRS, CDR2 YFSETQ. V lost 2 bases, J lost 6 bases, and 4 bases stayed unmatched.

The chain uses TRBV30 and TRBJ1-5; 8 nucleotides line up with TRBD1. The germline V gene encodes CDR1 GTSNPN and CDR2 SVGIG (reference sequence). CDR3 length equals 12 residues. J was trimmed by 6 bases and V by 5 bases; bases with no gene match: 3. The CDR3 here is CAWDRGIQPQHF. In DNA form, the CDR3 reads TGTGCCTGGGACAGGGGAATTCAGCCCCAGCATTTT.

The chain has TRBV19 and TRBJ1-3; unclear D gene. Germline CDR1 and CDR2: LNHDA and SQIVND (reference sequence). V was pared by 4 bases and J by 0 bases, with 7 bases between. This CDR3 spans 14 amino acids. CDR3 coding DNA: TGTGCCAGTAGTAAATTTAACTCTGGAAACACCATATATTTT. Residues: CASSKFNSGNTIYF.

This clone was observed a few times. The chain has TRBV5-1 and TRBJ2-1; D possibly corresponds to TRBD2 (5 bases). CDR1 is SGHRS and CDR2 is YFSETQ in the germline V gene. V was pared by 1 base and J by 9 bases, with 11 bases between. The CDR3 consists of 13 residues. The CDR3 protein is CASSLTGNGEQFF. The CDR3, as DNA: TGCGCCAGCAGCTTGACCGGGAACGGTGAGCAGTTCTTC.

J is TRBJ1-2 and V is TRBV29-1; TRBD1 aligns across 9 bases. Germline V CDR1 and CDR2: SQVTM, ANQGSEA. The length of the CDR3 is 13 residues. The V and J ends lost 5 bases and 8 bases, in that order; junction bases with no gene match: 9. The CDR3 DNA reads TGCAGCGTTTCCCTGGGACAGGGCGGCGGCTACACCTTC. Residues: CSVSLGQGGGYTF.

The chain joins TRBV5-6 to TRBJ2-3; D may be TRBD1 (5 bases). Between the trimmed V and J ends, which lost 1 base and 5 bases, there was a span of 5 bases. This CDR3 spans 12 amino acids. Germline V gene lookup returns CDR1 SGHDT and CDR2 YYEEEE. As DNA, the CDR3 is TGTGCCAGCAGCTTGAGGGGAGATACGCAGTATTTT. Amino acid sequence: CASSLRGDTQYF.

The V call is TRBV5-1, the J call TRBJ2-3; TRBD2 aligns across 9 bases. The CDR3 has 14 residues. The junction had 3 bases not matched to a gene; V was cut back by 2 bases and J by 5 bases. Germline CDR1 is SGHRS and CDR2 is YFSETQ. CDR3 bases: TGCGCCAGCAGCTTAGCGGGAGGTCAAGATACGCAGTATTTT. Translating it yields CASSLAGGQDTQYF.

The chain uses TRBV9 and TRBJ1-6, with 7 bases identical to TRBD1. Trimming at V came to 0 bases and at J to 5 bases, leaving 5 bases not matched to a gene. Germline-derived CDR1 and CDR2 are SGDLS and YYNGEE. The CDR3 is 16 residues long. The CDR3 nucleotides read TGTGCCAGCAGCGTAGCGGGACAGATAAATAATTCACCCCTCCACTTT. Translating gives CASSVAGQINNSPLHF.

The genes are TRBV7-9 and TRBJ2-6; 11 bases map to TRBD1. Germline trimming cut 6 bases from V and 4 bases from J; bases unmatched to any gene: 8. Germline CDR1 is SEHNR and CDR2 is FQNEAQ (reference sequence). The CDR3 length is 17 residues. The CDR3 here is CASSTGTGGSGANVLTF. CDR3 in DNA: TGTGCCAGCAGTACCGGGACAGGGGGATCCGGGGCCAACGTCCTGACTTTC.